A single sample gave rise to the 31 T cell receptor beta chains below, sequenced in a study of blood T cell repertoires in COVID-19 (dated by TCRdb to about 2020). To prepare the library, the immunoSEQ multiplex PCR assay was applied. TCRdb mirrors the immuneACCESS table, restricted to in-frame sequences. Some clones are absent from its copies; in checked studies, under half trace to an unresolved V gene, and the reason for the others is unknown. This sample holds about 220,000 clones; approximately 78% were observed only once. The ten top clones hold 8% to 10% of the sample. Source material: peripheral blood. The receptor source for this set is a woman of 80 years or more with COVID-19, enrolled during active disease.

The chain is built from TRBV6-1 and TRBJ2-5; D unresolved. This CDR3 contains 18 residues. The V and J ends lost 3 bases and 3 bases respectively, with 23 bases between them. In germline, CDR1 is MNHNS, CDR2 SASEGT. The CDR3 sequence: CASSDPGMRGFSKETQYF. The CDR3 region has the DNA TGTGCCAGCAGTGATCCCGGAATGCGCGGATTCTCGAAAGAGACCCAGTACTTC.

This chain joins TRBV7-3 and TRBJ2-1; weak D call: TRBD2 (5 bases). The germline V gene encodes CDR1 SGHTA and CDR2 FQGTGA. V was pared by 4 bases and J by 2 bases, with 12 bases between. This CDR3 comprises 15 residues. CDR3 bases: TGTGCCAGCAGCTCCGGGATTCCTACCTACAATGAGCAGTTCTTC. It codes for CASSSGIPTYNEQFF. Together with reference TRBV7-3 and TRBJ2-1, the CDR3 gives the full variable domain: GAGVSQTPSNKVTEKGKYVELRCDPISGHTALYWYRQSLGQGPEFLIYFQGTGAADDSGLPNDRFFAVRPEGSVSTLKIQRTERGDSAVYLCASSSGIPTYNEQFFGPGTRLTVL.

The rearrangement uses TRBV7-2 and TRBJ2-5; 11 bases are a match to TRBD2. The V gene end was trimmed by 4 bases and the J gene end by 5 bases; junction bases not matched to a gene: 6. The germline CDR1 and CDR2 sequences are SGHTA and FQGNSA. This CDR3 has 15 amino acids. CDR3 in amino acids: CASSSLAGGRETQYF. CDR3 nucleotide sequence: TGTGCCAGCAGCTCGTTAGCGGGAGGGCGTGAGACCCAGTACTTC.

J is TRBJ2-3 and V is TRBV7-2, with 7 bases identical to TRBD1. The ends lost 5 bases at V and 2 bases at J; junction bases unmatched: 10. Germline CDR1 SGHTA, CDR2 FQGNSA. This CDR3 is 16 amino acids long. The CDR3 loop reads CASSPFTGTATDTQYF. The CDR3 DNA follows: TGTGCCAGCAGCCCCTTTACCGGGACAGCCACAGATACGCAGTATTTT. Supplemented by reference TRBV7-2 and TRBJ2-3, the full variable domain reads GAGVSQSPSNKVTEKGKDVELRCDPISGHTALYWYRQSLGQGLEFLIYFQGNSAPDKSGLPSDRFSAERTGGSVSTLTIQRTQQEDSAVYLCASSPFTGTATDTQYFGPGTRLTVL.

This rearrangement joins TRBV7-2 to TRBJ1-2; a weak D match, TRBD1 (6 bases). The V gene's germline CDR1 is SGHTA and CDR2 FQGNSA. The germline V and J ends were trimmed by 5 bases and 4 bases, with 14 bases remaining between them. This CDR3 is 14 amino acids long. The CDR3 loop reads CASSEQGLVYGYTF. CDR3 DNA sequence: TGTGCCAGCAGCGAGCAGGGGCTAGTCTATGGCTACACCTTC.

There are many counts of this clone. The chain employs TRBV11-2 and TRBJ1-1; 10 bases match TRBD1. The junction had 10 bases not matched to a gene; V was cut back by 5 bases and J by 10 bases. The germline V gene has CDR1 SGHAT and CDR2 FQNNGV. This CDR3 spans 14 amino acids. CDR3 bases: TGTGCCAGCAGCCCCGGGACAGGGGCGGGGAGAGCTTTCTTT. Protein product: CASSPGTGAGRAFF. The complete variable domain, with remaining parts taken from reference TRBV11-2 and TRBJ1-1, reads EAGVAQSPRYKIIEKRQSVAFWCNPISGHATLYWYQQILGQGPKLLIQFQNNGVVDDSQLPKDRFSAERLKGVDSTLKIQPAKLEDSAVYLCASSPGTGAGRAFFGQGTRLTVV.

The J gene is TRBJ1-2, the V gene TRBV28; no reliable D call. This CDR3 has 14 amino acids. The germline V and J ends were trimmed by 2 bases and 5 bases, with 12 bases remaining between them. Germline V gives CDR1 MDHEN, CDR2 SYDVKM. As DNA, the CDR3 is TGTGCCAGCAGTTTACCGGGTCCCAGTTATGGCTACACCTTC. This gives the protein CASSLPGPSYGYTF.

Comment on this clone: One end of the junction is discordant with germline, which a read error may explain. The V call is TRBV6-1, the J call TRBJ1-6; a possible D gene is TRBD1 (6 bases). The CDR3 runs 17 residues. Germline assignment: CDR1 MNHNS and CDR2 SASEGT. For the CDR3, the DNA is TGTGCCAGCAGCGAAGCCGGGACAATCTCCTATAATTCACCCCTCCACTTT. It specifies CASSEAGTISYNSPLHF.

Here the CDR3 DNA reads TGTGCCAGCAGCCTACCCACCGGGACAGGGTTCTGGGAGCAGTACTTC. Translating gives CASSLPTGTGFWEQYF. This chain joins TRBV5-6 and TRBJ2-7; TRBD1 matches 9 bases. The CDR3 is 16 residues long. V lost 4 bases and J lost 7; bases outside the gene matches: 15. The V gene's germline CDR1 is SGHDT and CDR2 YYEEEE.

The chain recombines TRBV18 with TRBJ1-2; weak D call: TRBD1 (6 bases). The length of the CDR3 is 14 residues. Germline V gene lookup returns CDR1 KGHSH and CDR2 LQKENI. Between the trimmed V and J ends, which lost 5 bases and 4 bases, there was a span of 14 bases. CDR3 DNA: TGTGCCAGCTCATCCCTTACAGGGATCTATGGCTACACCTTC. Amino acids: CASSSLTGIYGYTF.

This clone has just a few counts. The rearrangement joins TRBV5-1 to TRBJ2-2; D remains unclear. Between the trimmed V and J ends, which lost 0 bases and 1 base, there was a span of 7 bases. This CDR3 spans 15 amino acids. CDR1 SGHRS and CDR2 YFSETQ come from the germline V gene. In DNA form, the CDR3 reads TGCGCCAGCAGCTTGGTCGCAGGGAACACCGGGGAGCTGTTTTTT. Its translation: CASSLVAGNTGELFF.

The chain carries TRBV20-1 and TRBJ2-4, with a possible D match to TRBD1 (6 bases). The V end was cut by 1 base, the J end by 16 bases, with 14 bases between. The CDR3 runs to 11 residues. Germline V gives CDR1 DFQATT, CDR2 SNEGSKA (reference sequence). For the CDR3, the DNA is TGCAGTGCTAGAGCCCAGGGGATGGGCTACTTC. Amino acid sequence: CSARAQGMGYF.

The J gene is TRBJ1-2, the V gene TRBV6-2 or TRBV6-3, with TRBD1 matching over 9 bases. Unmatched junction bases numbered 13, after V lost 6 bases and J lost 5 bases. This CDR3 has 16 residues. The germline CDR1 and CDR2 sequences are MNHEY and SVGEGT. This chain's CDR3 is CASSGWTGVKGYGYTF. The CDR3 nucleotides read TGTGCCAGCAGCGGTTGGACAGGGGTTAAGGGTTATGGCTACACCTTC.

The genes are TRBV7-9 and TRBJ1-5; 7 bases agree with TRBD1. The germline CDR1 and CDR2 sequences are SEHNR and FQNEAQ (reference sequence). This CDR3 contains 14 residues. V lost 3 bases to trimming and J lost 6 bases; unmatched junction nucleotides: 5. CDR3 coding DNA: TGTGCCAGCAGCTTCCAGGGGGACGTTCAGCCCCAGCATTTT. Translation: CASSFQGDVQPQHF.

This clone has only a few counts. The chain employs TRBV9 and TRBJ2-5, with no clear D. Trimming removed 0 bases at V and 4 bases at J, with 16 bases between. The CDR3 is made up of 16 amino acids. Germline loops: CDR1 SGDLS, CDR2 YYNGEE. CDR3 sequence reads: CASSVVGSSVIETQYF. The CDR3 region has the DNA TGTGCCAGCAGCGTAGTTGGTAGTTCCGTAATAGAGACCCAGTACTTC.

The chain couples TRBV6-6 to TRBJ2-1; TRBD1 aligns across 7 bases. Germline assignment: CDR1 MNHNY and CDR2 SVGAGI (reference sequence). This CDR3 is 14 amino acids long. V shed 4 bases, J shed 7 bases, and the junction held 7 bases outside the gene matches. CDR3 in amino acids: CASSSTGTENEQFF. The CDR3 DNA follows: TGTGCCAGCAGTTCGACCGGGACAGAAAATGAGCAGTTCTTC.

V usage is TRBV7-6 and J usage is TRBJ2-1; 12 positions agree with TRBD2. The CDR3 runs 15 residues. The V segment lost 1 base and the J segment 15 bases; nucleotides outside the gene matches: 10. Looked up from germline, CDR1 is SGHVS and CDR2 is FNYEAQ. The CDR3 coding sequence is TGTGCCAGCAGCTTAGAGGCTTCTAGCGGGGGGGCCGTGTTCTTC. Translating gives CASSLEASSGGAVFF.

V is TRBV12-5 and J is TRBJ1-5; D unresolved. The V gene's germline CDR1 is LGHNT and CDR2 FRNRAP. V was clipped by 0 bases and J by 6 bases, with 12 bases between them. The CDR3 is 15 amino acids. In DNA, the CDR3 is TGTGCTAGTGGTTTGGTAAGTGGGCTGGGTCAGCCCCAGCATTTT. The encoded protein is CASGLVSGLGQPQHF.

This sequence joins TRBV12-3 or TRBV12-4 and TRBJ2-1; 7 positions match TRBD1. The CDR3 covers 13 residues. V lost 2 bases, J lost 9 bases, and 4 bases stayed unmatched. Written as DNA, the CDR3 is TGTGCCAGCAGTTTAAGGGGGCCTGGTGAGCAGTTCTTC. As protein: CASSLRGPGEQFF.

V is TRBV28 and J is TRBJ2-7; no clear D. The V gene's germline CDR1 is MDHEN and CDR2 SYDVKM. V lost 5 bases, J lost 5 bases, and 16 bases lay in between. The CDR3 sequence is 14 residues long. CDR3 loop: CASSLSDEEDEQYF. As DNA, the CDR3 is TGTGCCAGCAGTCTGAGCGATGAAGAGGACGAGCAGTACTTC.

The chain uses TRBV30 and TRBJ1-1, with unresolved D. This CDR3 region has 11 residues. V was pared by 3 bases and J by 6 bases, with 8 bases between. Germline values: CDR1 GTSNPN, CDR2 SVGIG (reference sequence). The CDR3 DNA is TGTGCCTGGAGGGGAGTGGCTGAAGCTTTCTTT. It encodes CAWRGVAEAFF.

The chain carries TRBV30 and TRBJ2-2, with TRBD2 as a possible D gene (5 bases). Trimming took 5 bases from V and 2 from J, leaving 12 bases between them. This CDR3 has 14 amino acids. The germline V gene encodes CDR1 GTSNPN and CDR2 SVGIG (reference sequence). CDR3 DNA: TGTGCCTGGGGGCAACTAGTAAACACCGGGGAGCTGTTTTTT. Protein sequence: CAWGQLVNTGELFF.

The chain couples TRBV28 to TRBJ2-7; D remains ambiguous. The CDR3 sequence is 12 residues long. The V gene's germline CDR1 is MDHEN and CDR2 SYDVKM. Deletions cut 6 bases from V and 6 bases from J, with 12 bases between. In DNA form, the CDR3 reads TGTGCCAGCAGCCCGGTGTTCTCCGAGCAGTACTTC. Protein product: CASSPVFSEQYF. The variable domain in full, with the rest retrieved from reference TRBV28 and TRBJ2-7, is DVKVTQSSRYLVKRTGEKVFLECVQDMDHENMFWYRQDPGLGLRLIYFSYDVKMKEKGDIPEGYSVSREKKERFSLILESASTNQTSMYLCASSPVFSEQYFGPGTRLTVT.

In the case of this clone: The junction shows a germline mismatch at one end, possibly a read error. The chain employs TRBV7-9 and TRBJ2-7; tentative D call: TRBD2 (6 bases). This CDR3 has 12 amino acids. Looked up from germline, CDR1 is SEHNR and CDR2 is FQNEAQ (reference sequence). CDR3 in amino acids: CASSLVGGRVLF. The CDR3 nucleotides read TGTGCCAGCAGCTTAGTCGGAGGGAGAGTGTTGTTC.

The chain links TRBV5-6 to TRBJ1-2; D possibly corresponds to TRBD1 (6 bases). This CDR3 has 14 amino acids. The germline V and J ends were trimmed by 5 bases and 3 bases, with 14 bases remaining between them. In germline, CDR1 is SGHDT, CDR2 YYEEEE. This CDR3 is CASSLFQGYYGYTF. The DNA of the CDR3 is TGTGCCAGCAGTCTTTTTCAGGGGTACTATGGCTACACCTTC.

The genes are TRBV27 and TRBJ1-2; the match to TRBD1 covers 7 bases. This CDR3 region has 14 residues. The germline V gene has CDR1 MNHEY and CDR2 SMNVEV (reference sequence). The junction had 12 bases not matched to a gene; V was cut back by 6 bases and J by 8 bases. The CDR3 bases are TGTGCCAGCAGCCGCGACGACAGGGCTGACGGCTACACCTTC. Its translation: CASSRDDRADGYTF.

The rearrangement links TRBV6-5 to TRBJ1-1; no firm D call. The CDR3 is 14 amino acids. Germline V gene lookup returns CDR1 MNHEY and CDR2 SVGAGI. The V gene lost 2 bases and the J gene lost 5 bases, with 12 bases spanning the gap. In nucleotides, the CDR3 is TGTGCCAGCAGTTACGCGACCTCCGGGACTGAAGCTTTCTTT. It specifies CASSYATSGTEAFF.

The V gene is TRBV5-3, the J gene TRBJ2-7, with 8 bases identical to TRBD1. TRBV5-3 is labeled an ORF, and its function is uncertain. J gave up 5 bases and V 1 base, and 8 bases lay outside the gene matches. The CDR3 has 15 amino acids. In DNA, the CDR3 is TGTGCCAGAAGCTTGACTAGGACAGGGAAAAACGAGCAGTACTTC. Protein product: CARSLTRTGKNEQYF.

This chain joins TRBV7-2 and TRBJ1-4; TRBD1 might be the D (5 bases). The V and J ends lost 5 bases and 2 bases respectively, with 12 bases between them. Germline loops: CDR1 SGHTA, CDR2 FQGNSA. This CDR3 has 15 residues. This CDR3 is CASSPSDMTNEKLFF. The CDR3 region has the DNA TGTGCCAGCAGCCCCTCGGACATGACTAATGAAAAACTGTTTTTT.

This clone has just one count. The genes are TRBV7-2 and TRBJ2-4; tentatively, D is TRBD2 (5 bases). V was trimmed by 1 base and J by 4 bases, leaving 8 bases between them. CDR1 and CDR2 (germline): SGHTA, FQGNSA. The CDR3 is made up of 14 amino acids. DNA of the CDR3: TGTGCCAGCAGCTTAGGAGGACTTAAAAACATTCAGTACTTC. Translation: CASSLGGLKNIQYF.

The V gene is TRBV7-2, the J gene TRBJ2-3; a weak D match, TRBD2 (5 bases). Germline assignment: CDR1 SGHTA and CDR2 FQGNSA. This CDR3 spans 16 amino acids. V lost 1 base to trimming and J lost 0 bases, with 11 bases between them. For the CDR3, the DNA is TGTGCCAGCAGCTTAGTTGGCGGGCCGAGCACAGATACGCAGTATTTT. Translated, it gives CASSLVGGPSTDTQYF.